The following is a T cell receptor (beta chain) sequence with its context. What it binds is unknown. The data were taken from a study of beta chain features in type 1 diabetes. This CDR3 region has 12 residues. The germline V and J ends were trimmed by 0 bases and 4 bases, with 3 bases remaining between them. Germline CDR1 reads MNHNY; CDR2 reads SVGAGI (reference sequence). A CD45RO/CCR7/CD25/CD127/CD95/CD27 panel sorted naive, central memory, regulatory and stem cell-like memory CD4+ cells. Study conclusions and caveats: Patients with type 1 diabetes carried fewer insertions and had more deletions at their VDJ junctions. Compared with healthy donors, patients appeared to share more similar naive, central memory and regulatory TCRB repertoires.

Expressed TCRB transcripts were sequenced because the entire RNA isolate underwent reverse transcription. TCRdb's table, derived via immunoSEQ multiplex PCR, lists solely in-frame clones and lacks some. The sample has roughly 240,000 clones, under 70% seen once. This TCR derives from a man aged 25-40 years in good health. The rearrangement uses TRBV6-6 and TRBJ2-5; D is unclear. Material for sequencing was naive CD4+ T cells from blood. The CDR3: CASSYSIETQYF. CDR3 sequence (DNA): TGTGCCAGCAGTTACTCGATAGAGACCCAGTACTTC.